These 20 T cell receptor beta chains originate from one sample sequenced in a study of blood T cell repertoires in COVID-19. Measured with immunoSEQ multiplex PCR; TCRdb has only the in-frame clones, and not every one. The profile covers over 350,000 clones, with approximately 90% appearing a single time and roughly 0.9% taken by the ten largest. The specimen was PBMCs or T cells enriched from blood (not recorded which). These receptors were obtained from a woman in her thirties or forties who had been exposed to COVID-19.

The chain recombines TRBV2 with TRBJ1-5; the D is unclear. Trimming shortened V by 5 bases and J by 9 bases, and 14 bases separated the two germline ends. The CDR3 covers 13 residues. The germline V gene has CDR1 SNHLY and CDR2 FYNNEI. The CDR3 is CASSKNEVRPQHF. The DNA of the CDR3 is TGTGCCAGCAGTAAAAATGAGGTTAGGCCCCAGCATTTT.

This chain links TRBV5-4 with TRBJ2-2; D possibly corresponds to TRBD1 (5 bases). The CDR3 is made up of 15 amino acids. The V gene's germline CDR1 is SGHNT and CDR2 YYREEE (reference sequence). Trimming removed 4 bases from V and 6 bases from J, with 16 bases in between. CDR3 sequence: CASSLAGAAAGELFF. Here the CDR3 DNA reads TGTGCCAGCAGCCTGGCTGGGGCAGCAGCCGGGGAGCTGTTTTTT.

The chain carries TRBV19 and TRBJ2-5; 13 bases align to TRBD2. This CDR3 is built from 18 residues. Germline V lookup: CDR1 LNHDA, CDR2 SQIVND (reference sequence). J was trimmed by 4 bases and V by 5 bases; bases with no gene match: 13. CDR3 sequence reads: CASSLGLAGSSWGETQYF. The CDR3 DNA is TGTGCCAGTAGTTTGGGACTAGCGGGGTCCTCGTGGGGAGAGACCCAGTACTTC.

This clone showed up just once. The CDR3 protein is CASSSGLPRNEQFF. CDR3 DNA sequence: TGTGCCAGCAGCTCAGGACTACCTCGCAATGAGCAGTTCTTC. V is TRBV7-9 and J is TRBJ2-1, with a weak D call TRBD2 (6 bases). V lost 4 bases and J 6 bases, leaving 13 bases between the germline ends. Per germline, CDR1 SEHNR and CDR2 FQNEAQ (reference sequence). The CDR3 loop spans 14 amino acids. Variable domain in full (rest from reference TRBV7-9 and TRBJ2-1): DTGVSQNPRHKITKRGQNVTFRCDPISEHNRLYWYRQTLGQGPEFLTYFQNEAQLEKSRLLSDRFSAERPKGSFSTLEIQRTEQGDSAMYLCASSSGLPRNEQFFGPGTRLTVL.

The chain couples TRBV20-1 to TRBJ2-5; 11 nucleotides align to TRBD1. This CDR3 is built from 16 residues. CDR1 and CDR2 (germline): DFQATT, SNEGSKA (reference sequence). The junction had 7 bases not matched to a gene; V was cut back by 3 bases and J by 1 base. CDR3 residues: CSASLGTGGIQETQYF. In DNA form, the CDR3 reads TGCAGTGCTAGTTTAGGGACAGGGGGTATCCAAGAGACCCAGTACTTC.

The chain is built from TRBV19 and TRBJ2-7; TRBD2 agrees at 12 bases. This CDR3 comprises 17 residues. Trimming removed 5 bases from V and 2 bases from J; junction bases left unmatched: 10. Germline CDR1 is LNHDA and CDR2 is SQIVND (reference sequence). The CDR3 spells CASSLVASGREAYEQYF. The DNA of the CDR3 is TGTGCCAGTAGTCTTGTAGCTAGCGGGAGGGAAGCCTACGAGCAGTACTTC.

This clone was recorded once. This sequence joins TRBV7-6 and TRBJ2-2; maybe TRBD1 (6 bases). With 3 bases removed from V and 4 bases from J, the gap between germline ends came to 12 bases. CDR3 size: 15 residues. Looked up from germline, CDR1 is SGHVS and CDR2 is FNYEAQ. DNA of the CDR3: TGTGCCAGCAGCTTGTGGGGGACAAGCACCGGGGAGCTGTTTTTT. As protein: CASSLWGTSTGELFF.

V is TRBV14 and J is TRBJ1-1; D not resolved. The CDR3 spans 13 residues. Trimming removed 1 base at V and 10 bases at J, with 13 bases between. Germline assignment: CDR1 SGHDN and CDR2 FVKESK. This chain's CDR3 is CASSQVRAGIAFF. DNA for the CDR3: TGTGCCAGCAGCCAAGTTCGCGCGGGGATAGCTTTCTTT.

This chain links TRBV7-6 with TRBJ1-2; 7 bases line up with TRBD1. Trimming removed 5 bases from V and 4 bases from J; junction bases left unmatched: 7. Germline loops: CDR1 SGHVS, CDR2 FNYEAQ. This CDR3 contains 14 residues. Here the CDR3 reads CASSRTQGGYGYTF. CDR3 nucleotides: TGTGCCAGCAGCCGGACTCAGGGGGGCTATGGCTACACCTTC. The full variable domain, its missing parts supplied by reference TRBV7-6 and TRBJ1-2, is GAGVSQSPRYKVTKRGQDVALRCDPISGHVSLYWYRQALGQGPEFLTYFNYEAQQDKSGLPNDRFSAERPEGSISTLTIQRTEQRDSAMYRCASSRTQGGYGYTFGSGTRLTVV.

V and J are TRBV6-5 and TRBJ2-2; 8 positions agree with TRBD2. Germline V gives CDR1 MNHEY, CDR2 SVGAGI. V was clipped by 7 bases and J by 5 bases; unmatched bases: 3. This CDR3 comprises 13 residues. The CDR3 reads CASKRGGTGELFF. CDR3 sequence (DNA): TGTGCCAGCAAACGGGGGGGGACCGGGGAGCTGTTTTTT.

This sequence joins TRBV21-1 and TRBJ2-7; TRBD1 is taken as the D call from the table, unchecked against the DNA. TRBV21-1 is reported as a pseudogene. The CDR3 sequence is 15 residues long. The CDR3 here is CASSKAQETAYEQYF. The CDR3 DNA reads TGTGCCAGCAGCAAAGCGCAAGAGACAGCTTACGAGCAGTACTTC.

This clone was counted a single time. The CDR3 sequence is CASSVEGGYNEQFF. Written as DNA, the CDR3 is TGTGCCAGCAGTGTTGAAGGGGGCTACAATGAGCAGTTCTTC. The V call is TRBV2, the J call TRBJ2-1; possible D gene TRBD1, 6 bases. V lost 4 bases and J lost 3, with 10 bases in between. The CDR3 covers 14 residues. Germline V CDR1 and CDR2: SNHLY, FYNNEI.

A single count supports this clone. This chain links TRBV3-1 (or the pseudogene TRBV3-2) with TRBJ1-2, with TRBD1 identical over 7 bases. The CDR3 consists of 11 residues. CDR1 LGHDT and CDR2 YNNKEL come from the germline V gene (reference sequence). With 4 bases clipped from V and 8 bases from J, the junction kept 1 base outside the gene matches. CDR3 in amino acids: CASSRDRGYTF. The DNA of the CDR3 is TGTGCCAGCAGCCGGGACAGAGGCTACACCTTC.

V gene TRBV27 combines with J gene TRBJ2-7; the match to TRBD1 covers 10 bases. Germline V gene sequence: CDR1 MNHEY, CDR2 SMNVEV (reference sequence). This CDR3 comprises 14 residues. V was pared by 3 bases and J by 3 bases, with 2 bases of the junction left unmatched. The DNA of the CDR3 is TGTGCCAGCAGTTTTAGGGACAGGGGCTACGAGCAGTACTTC. Amino acids: CASSFRDRGYEQYF.

The J gene is TRBJ2-7, the V gene TRBV29-1, with 7 bases that match TRBD2. The ends lost 5 bases at V and 0 bases at J; junction bases unmatched: 7. Germline V lookup: CDR1 SQVTM, CDR2 ANQGSEA. The CDR3 runs to 14 residues. CDR3: CSVSGLGSSYEQYF. The CDR3 coding sequence is TGCAGCGTTTCAGGACTAGGGAGCTCCTACGAGCAGTACTTC.

The genes are TRBV10-3 and TRBJ2-1; 13 bases match TRBD2. The germline V gene encodes CDR1 ENHRY and CDR2 SYGVKD. J was trimmed by 8 bases and V by 2 bases; bases with no gene match: 3. The CDR3 is 15 amino acids. The CDR3 protein is CAISERTSGGDEQFF. Written as DNA, the CDR3 is TGTGCCATCAGTGAGAGGACTAGCGGGGGTGATGAGCAGTTCTTC.

The chain is built from TRBV19 and TRBJ1-1, with D possibly TRBD1 on 5 matching bases. Germline CDR1 is LNHDA and CDR2 is SQIVND (reference sequence). CDR3 size: 15 residues. The V end lost 5 bases, the J end lost 7 bases, and 20 bases lay between the germline ends. CDR3: CASSSRRQRTSEAFF. CDR3 in DNA: TGTGCCAGTAGTTCCCGGCGACAGCGAACCAGTGAAGCTTTCTTT.

This chain joins TRBV9 and TRBJ1-6, with 7 bases identical to TRBD1. The CDR3 is 15 amino acids. V lost 4 bases, J lost 9 bases, and 10 bases stayed unmatched. Germline values: CDR1 SGDLS, CDR2 YYNGEE. The CDR3 nucleotides are TGTGCCAGCAGCCCCGAGACAGGGTGGGGTTCACCCCTCCACTTT. Encoded protein: CASSPETGWGSPLHF. Combining the CDR3 with reference TRBV9 and TRBJ1-6 gives the whole variable domain DSGVTQTPKHLITATGQRVTLRCSPRSGDLSVYWYQQSLDQGLQFLIQYYNGEERAKGNILERFSAQQFPDLHSELNLSSLELGDSALYFCASSPETGWGSPLHFGNGTRLTVT.

The V and J genes are TRBV14 and TRBJ1-1, with 8 bases matching TRBD1. CDR3 size: 15 residues. V gave up 0 bases and J gave up 6 bases; unmatched junction bases: 6. Germline loops: CDR1 SGHDN, CDR2 FVKESK. The DNA for the CDR3 is TGTGCCAGCAGCCAAGATGGCAGGGGGCGGTCTGAAGCTTTCTTT. Translation: CASSQDGRGRSEAFF. The full variable domain, with the rest looked up from reference TRBV14 and TRBJ1-1, is EAGVTQFPSHSVIEKGQTVTLRCDPISGHDNLYWYRRVMGKEIKFLLHFVKESKQDESGMPNNRFLAERTGGTYSTLKVQPAELEDSGVYFCASSQDGRGRSEAFFGQGTRLTVV.

This clone appeared a single time. This chain connects TRBV6-5 to TRBJ1-2, with D hard to call. Germline V CDR1 and CDR2: MNHEY, SVGAGI. V was cut by 2 bases and J by 0 bases, with 10 bases left in between. This CDR3 is built from 15 residues. CDR3 amino acids: CASSYSRDPNYGYTF. The CDR3 region has the DNA TGTGCCAGCAGTTACAGTCGAGATCCTAACTATGGCTACACCTTC.